The T cell receptor beta chain under discussion was sequenced for a study of technical replicates of blood from four donors. Deletions cut 5 bases from V and 2 bases from J, with 8 bases between. In germline, CDR1 is SGHVS, CDR2 FNYEAQ. The CDR3 contains 13 residues. Some clones are missing from TCRdb's copy, which holds only in-frame ones; the method was immunoSEQ multiplex PCR. Of tens of thousands of clones in the sample, roughly 94% are singletons; the top ten hold 0.38%. The material sequenced was T cells isolated from PBMCs. The chain carries TRBV7-6 and TRBJ2-3; possible D gene TRBD1, 6 bases. The receptor comes from a human donor in good health. In DNA form, the CDR3 reads TGTGCCAGCAGCGGGGGCAACACAGATACGCAGTATTTT. It codes for CASSGGNTDTQYF.